One T cell receptor (beta chain) is described in this entry. The CDR3 contains 15 residues. The V end lost 0 bases, the J end lost 7 bases, and 16 bases lay between the germline ends. CDR1 and CDR2 (germline): SGHRS, YFSETQ. TCRdb's copy holds only in-frame clones and misses some; the assay was immunoSEQ multiplex PCR. Of about 3,300 clones in the sample, roughly 64% were seen once. This sample is drawn from a study of early stage breast cancer tumors. About the study: Each sample averaged about 9.4-fold read coverage.

The specimen sequenced was breast tumor tissue. The rearrangement uses TRBV5-1 and TRBJ1-2; no clear D gene. The source is a person in their 40s with breast cancer. CDR3 residues: CASSLEGSRAGGYTF. The CDR3 coding sequence is TGCGCCAGCAGCTTGGAGGGCAGTCGGGCTGGTGGCTACACCTTC.